One sample yielded the 5 T cell receptor beta chains listed below, sequenced in a study of response to subunit inactivated influenza vaccine. MiXCR, applied by TCRdb to the RT-PCR reads, yields one record per CDR3 protein. The sample records about 530,000 distinct CDR3 sequences, 10% to 15% being singletons. The source material was PBMCs from blood, sampled 40 to 50 days after vaccination. These TCRs come from a man between 45 and 60 years old who received an inactivated influenza vaccine.

This clonotype has a handful of counts. This rearrangement joins TRBV5-1 to TRBJ1-4; the D is unclear. The CDR3 extends over 14 amino acids. CDR1 and CDR2 (germline): SGHRS, YFSETQ. With 0 bases removed from V and 10 bases from J, the gap between germline ends came to 13 bases. The CDR3 reads CASSLEAGMGKLFF. The CDR3 nucleotides read TGCGCCAGCAGCTTGGAAGCGGGGATGGGAAAACTGTTTTTT.

V and J are TRBV12-3 or TRBV12-4 and TRBJ2-3; D not certain. V was trimmed by 0 bases and J by 3 bases, leaving 7 bases between them. This CDR3 comprises 14 residues. DNA of the CDR3: TGTGCCAGCAGTTTAGCGGACCGGACAGATACGCAGTATTTT. Residues: CASSLADRTDTQYF.

CDR3 nucleotides: TGTGCCAGCAGTTCTCATTTACCGGGACTAGCGGATGTTGAGCAGTTCTTC. Protein product: CASSSHLPGLADVEQFF. The rearrangement uses TRBV6-5 and TRBJ2-1; 11 nucleotides match TRBD2. V trimming: 4 bases; J trimming: 9 bases; junction bases outside the gene matches: 14. There are 17 residues in the CDR3. CDR1 MNHEY and CDR2 SVGAGI come from the germline V gene.

This clonotype was observed a few times. V is TRBV6-5 and J is TRBJ2-7, with D uncertain. Germline values: CDR1 MNHEY, CDR2 SVGAGI. The CDR3 runs 15 residues. V lost 2 bases to trimming and J lost 4 bases, with 15 bases between them. In DNA form, the CDR3 reads TGTGCCAGCAGTTACCCTTCTAGGGTCTGGTACGAGCAGTACTTC. Translation gives CASSYPSRVWYEQYF.

The sample holds many counts of this clonotype. The chain has TRBV7-6 and TRBJ1-1; TRBD1 matches 10 bases. CDR3 length: 17 residues. J was trimmed by 5 bases and V by 1 base; bases with no gene match: 10. CDR1 is SGHVS, CDR2 FNYEAQ, per germline. CDR3 sequence reads: CASSLGGGTGVWTEAFF. In nucleotides, the CDR3 is TGTGCCAGCAGCTTAGGGGGAGGGACAGGGGTTTGGACTGAAGCTTTCTTT.